A selection of T cell receptor beta chains follows, all from one sample in a study of early T cells in non-severe SARS-CoV-2 infection. TCRdb used MiXCR to reprocess the 5' RACE reads, holding one entry per CDR3 protein. Among fewer than 35,000 distinct CDR3 sequences, 5.5% to 6% were seen once, and the ten largest hold approximately 13%. Sequencing used whole blood. The receptors originated from an adult who was a healthcare worker with PCR-confirmed SARS-CoV-2 infection or an uninfected control (not recorded which). The CDR3 runs from the conserved cysteine through the conserved F or W. The order of the fields is V gene, CDR3 length, clone size, CDR3 protein. Rows give clone size only sometimes, using once, few, many, or a class for an expanded clone.

TRBV20-1 | 14 | many | CSAPGGPNTDTQYF
TRBV18 | 17 | many | CASSPPGGVTQVEKLFF
TRBV7-9 | 15 | many | CASNHLGDSQETQYF
TRBV6-6 | 14 | many | CASNQGLAKNIQYF
TRBV25-1 | 16 | NA | CASSAGQGQPKETQYF
TRBV20-1 | 15 | many | CSARDDGRGTDTQYF
TRBV28 | 12 | NA | CASSQEFYEQYF
TRBV19 | 17 | few | CASSTPRDRIFTGELFF
TRBV7-8 | 13 | many | CASSPLRGETQYF
TRBV5-1 | 14 | medium-sized | CASSPGQGPNEQYF
TRBV4-1 | 16 | many | CASSQDRGAGQETQYF
TRBV20-1 | 14 | many | CSARRGSSYNEQFF
TRBV7-7 | 14 | NA | CASSDASGVGELFF
TRBV2 | 16 | many | CASSESPRVDNSPLHF
TRBV6-5 | 15 | many | CASSYGSSYNSPLHF
TRBV20-1 | 10 | many | CSFYSYEQYF
TRBV27 | 11 | many | CASGNFLGQYF
TRBV20-1 | 14 | many | CSANSGGTSGTQYF
TRBV20-1 | 13 | NA | CSARETQAGELFF
TRBV6-6 | 16 | many | CASSYDSPGRNTEAFF
TRBV3-1 | 14 | many | CASSPLRAGNTIYF
TRBV2 | 16 | NA | CARPGGWDIMNTEAFF
TRBV11-2 | 15 | many | CASSLEGGQQETQYF
TRBV7-6 | 14 | many | CASSFGVGEETQYF
TRBV6-5 | 14 | many | CASSPQGIDSPLHF
TRBV20-1 | 15 | many | CSATKRGGNTDTQYF
TRBV4-1 | 15 | many | CASSHFGPSGEKLFF
TRBV15 | 13 | few | CATSRDLPEKLFF
TRBV10-3 | 16 | many | CAISESTGGGSTEAFF
TRBV19 | 17 | many | CASSMGTGSHNNSPLHF
TRBV6-6 | 13 | many | CATQHGGTYEQYF
TRBV7-2 | 15 | many | CASSLVPTARYGYTF
TRBV12-3/TRBV12-4 | 14 | many | CASTPGGAYNEQFF
TRBV19 | 13 | many | CASTDRFTDTQYF
TRBV7-8 | 15 | many | CASSAASGAPYEQYF
TRBV19 | 14 | many | CASSSLGNTGELFF
TRBV4-1 | 15 | few | CASSQGRGGADEQFF
TRBV20-1 | 17 | many | CSARGLVDQSRNSPLHF
TRBV11-2 | 16 | many | CAGCRPGPGAYNEQFF
TRBV9 | 13 | many | CASSAEMNTEAFF
TRBV5-1 | 17 | few | CASAQSPLAGGVNEQFF
TRBV2 | 14 | many | CASSESWSTDTQYF
TRBV10-3 | 14 | NA | CAISATEGVQPQHF
TRBV11-3 | 13 | many | CASSFHRDGEQYF
TRBV12-3/TRBV12-4 | 12 | NA | CASSLRAYEQYF
TRBV13 | 14 | many | CASSSGGARDTQYF
TRBV5-6 | 15 | many | CASSFPGQGSDEQYF
TRBV6-1 | 14 | many | CASGRTADTDTQYF